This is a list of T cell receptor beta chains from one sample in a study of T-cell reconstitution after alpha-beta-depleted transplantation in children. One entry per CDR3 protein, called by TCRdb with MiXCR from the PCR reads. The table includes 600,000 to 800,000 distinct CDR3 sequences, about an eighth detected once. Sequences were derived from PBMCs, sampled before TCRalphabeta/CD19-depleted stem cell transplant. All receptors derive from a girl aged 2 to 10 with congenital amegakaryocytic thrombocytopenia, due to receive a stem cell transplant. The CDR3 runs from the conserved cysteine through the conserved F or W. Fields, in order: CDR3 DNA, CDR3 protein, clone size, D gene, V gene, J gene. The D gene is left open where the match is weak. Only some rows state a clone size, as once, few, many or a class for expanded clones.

TGCAGTGCTAGTGGGGACTCCTATGGCTACACCTTC,CSASGDSYGYTF,many,NA,TRBV20-1,TRBJ1-2
TGTGCCAGCAGCTCCACGGAAGCGGAAAATTACAATGAGCAGTTCTTC,CASSSTEAENYNEQFF,NA,NA,TRBV11-2,TRBJ2-1
TGTGCCAGCAGCGGGGGGGTGCCCCAGCATTTT,CASSGGVPQHF,NA,NA,TRBV12-3/TRBV12-4,TRBJ1-5
TGTGCCAGTAGAACATGGGAGGCAGAGACCCAGTACTTC,CASRTWEAETQYF,NA,NA,TRBV3-1,TRBJ2-5
TGTGCCAGCTCACCCGGGACTAGCGGAACCCAAGAGACCCAGTACTTC,CASSPGTSGTQETQYF,few,TRBD2,TRBV18,TRBJ2-5
TGTGCCAGCAGCTTACACTGGTGGGTGGCTAGCGGGCCACACCGCTCCTACAATGAGCAGTTCTTC,CASSLHWWVASGPHRSYNEQFF,few,TRBD2,TRBV7-2,TRBJ2-1
TGCAGTGCTAGCCCCGTCCAGGTATTCCACAATGAGCAGTTCTTC,CSASPVQVFHNEQFF,few,NA,TRBV20-1,TRBJ2-1
TGTGCCAGCAGTTTAAGTCTGGGCACGCAGTATTTT,CASSLSLGTQYF,many,NA,TRBV12-3/TRBV12-4,TRBJ2-3
TGTGCCAGCAGCAGGACAACCCCCGAGCAGTTCTTC,CASSRTTPEQFF,many,NA,TRBV7-9,TRBJ2-1
TGCAGTGCTGAGGATTATCTAGGGCGGGGGTACCAAGAGACCCAGTACTTC,CSAEDYLGRGYQETQYF,many,TRBD2,TRBV20-1,TRBJ2-5
TGCAGTGCTACCCGACCCAGGGTAGCCAAAAACATTCAGTACTTC,CSATRPRVAKNIQYF,many,NA,TRBV20-1,TRBJ2-4
TGTGCCAGCAGTTCGGTTAGGACAAACTCCTACGAGCAGTACTTC,CASSSVRTNSYEQYF,many,NA,TRBV27,TRBJ2-7
TGTGCCAGCACCCTGGCGGGAGGTAACGGTGAGCAGTTCTTC,CASTLAGGNGEQFF,NA,TRBD2,TRBV7-6,TRBJ2-1
TGTGCCAGCAGCTTTTCTTCCGGAAACTACAATGAGCAGTTCTTC,CASSFSSGNYNEQFF,NA,NA,TRBV7-2,TRBJ2-1
TGTGCCAGCAGCTTAACCCGGGCAGACCGATTCCCCCAGTACGAGCAGTACTTC,CASSLTRADRFPQYEQYF,few,NA,TRBV11-1,TRBJ2-7
TGTGCCAGCAGCCGGGACTTCACCACCGGGGAGCTGTTTTTT,CASSRDFTTGELFF,NA,NA,TRBV3-1,TRBJ2-2
TGCAGTGCTAGAGCGGACAGGGTTCAGTCTGGGGCCAACGTCCTGACTTTC,CSARADRVQSGANVLTF,few,TRBD1,TRBV20-1,TRBJ2-6
TGTGCCAGCAGTATCGACCAATGGGGGCGAAGGGCAGCAGATACGCAGTATTTT,CASSIDQWGRRAADTQYF,NA,NA,TRBV27,TRBJ2-3
TGCGCCAGCAGGCTGGGGGCAGATACGCAGTATTTT,CASRLGADTQYF,many,NA,TRBV5-1,TRBJ2-3
TGCGCCAGCAGTGATACTAGCGGGATTCCAAGATGGAATGAGCAGTTCTTC,CASSDTSGIPRWNEQFF,NA,TRBD2,TRBV10-1,TRBJ2-1
TGTGCCAGCGAACGGGACAGGGGGCCTGGCTACACCTTC,CASERDRGPGYTF,few,TRBD1,TRBV6-1,TRBJ1-2
TGCGCCAGCAGCCGGCAGGAAGGGGAGACCCAGTACTTC,CASSRQEGETQYF,few,NA,TRBV5-1,TRBJ2-5
TGTGCCACCAGCAGAAGGGGGGCAAGTAGCAATCAGCCCCAGCATTTT,CATSRRGASSNQPQHF,NA,NA,TRBV15,TRBJ1-5
TGCAGCGTTGACCATCAGGGGCAGGGCGAGCAGTACTTC,CSVDHQGQGEQYF,many,NA,TRBV29-1,TRBJ2-7
TGTGCCATCGGAGAGGTGGAGACCCAGTACTTC,CAIGEVETQYF,many,NA,TRBV10-3,TRBJ2-5
TGTGCCAGCAGTTCTTGGGTCGGGAGGGGGGAAAACATTCAGTACTTC,CASSSWVGRGENIQYF,few,TRBD2,TRBV6-5,TRBJ2-4
TGTGCCAGCAGGCCAACCACGGATACGCAGTATTTT,CASRPTTDTQYF,many,NA,TRBV12-3/TRBV12-4,TRBJ2-3
TGCGCCAGCAGCATCACCGGGGTAAACATTCAGTACTTC,CASSITGVNIQYF,many,NA,TRBV5-1,TRBJ2-4
TGCAGCGTTGAACCCAGGGGATACGGAGAGACCCAGTACTTC,CSVEPRGYGETQYF,many,NA,TRBV29-1,TRBJ2-5
TGTGCCAGCAGTTTCGTGGGAGGGGGATCCTACGAGCAGTACTTC,CASSFVGGGSYEQYF,NA,NA,TRBV27,TRBJ2-7
TGTGCTAGTGGTTTGGAAACAGCCACAGATACGCAGTATTTT,CASGLETATDTQYF,many,NA,TRBV12-5,TRBJ2-3
TGCAGTGCTCTCCCCGCGCGGGCGGGATCTTTCGATGAGCAGTTCTTC,CSALPARAGSFDEQFF,many,NA,TRBV20-1,TRBJ2-1
TGTGCCAGCAGTTTTCTAGAAAACATTCAGTACTTC,CASSFLENIQYF,NA,NA,TRBV12-3/TRBV12-4,TRBJ2-4
TGCAGCGTTCCTGCTTCGACTAGCGAGACTACTAGCCAAGAGACCCAGTACTTC,CSVPASTSETTSQETQYF,few,TRBD2,TRBV29-1,TRBJ2-5
TGCGCCAGCAGCCCCATGACAGGGAACACCGGGGAGCTGTTTTTT,CASSPMTGNTGELFF,few,NA,TRBV5-1,TRBJ2-2
TGTGCCCTCTCCGGGACGTTGTCCTACAATGAGCAGTTCTTC,CALSGTLSYNEQFF,few,NA,TRBV7-9,TRBJ2-1
TGTGCCAGCAGATCCGGGACTAGCGGGAGGGACAATGAGCAGTTCTTC,CASRSGTSGRDNEQFF,many,TRBD2,TRBV12-3/TRBV12-4,TRBJ2-1
TGCGCCAGCAGCTTGGAAGGGCGGACTAGCACAGATACGCAGTATTTT,CASSLEGRTSTDTQYF,many,NA,TRBV5-1,TRBJ2-3
TGTGACCTCGGAGGGACAGGGCTTGGGAAGACCCAGTACTTC,CDLGGTGLGKTQYF,NA,TRBD1,TRBV2,TRBJ2-5
TGTGCCAGCGCCTGGGCGACTAGCGGGACTGATGAGCAGTTCTTC,CASAWATSGTDEQFF,few,TRBD2,TRBV27,TRBJ2-1
TGTGCCAGCAGCTCCAGGGACCGCGGAGAGCAGTTCTTC,CASSSRDRGEQFF,NA,NA,TRBV7-9,TRBJ2-1
TGTGCCAGCAGCTGGGGTAGTGGAACTGCCTACGAGCAGTACTTC,CASSWGSGTAYEQYF,NA,NA,TRBV12-3/TRBV12-4,TRBJ2-7
TGCAGCGCTCGGCCCCAGGGGGCTTATGGCTACACCTTC,CSARPQGAYGYTF,once,TRBD1,TRBV29-1,TRBJ1-2
TGCAGTGCTACCACCTACACCGGGGAGCTGTTTTTT,CSATTYTGELFF,many,NA,TRBV20-1,TRBJ2-2
TGCAGCGTTGTTTTTGGGGACAGGGGCCCTCGGGGAGGCTACACCTTC,CSVVFGDRGPRGGYTF,many,TRBD1,TRBV29-1,TRBJ1-2
TGTGCCAGCAGCCCCCATGAAATCGGGCCATGGCAGGAGACCCAGTACTTC,CASSPHEIGPWQETQYF,few,NA,TRBV11-2,TRBJ2-5
TGCGCCAGCAGCTTATATCCCGACCTCTCGGTGAACACTGAAGCTTTCTTT,CASSLYPDLSVNTEAFF,few,NA,TRBV5-1,TRBJ1-1
TGCGCCAGCAACACCAGGCCATACAATGAGCAGTTCTTC,CASNTRPYNEQFF,many,NA,TRBV5-1,TRBJ2-1
TGTGCCAGCAGTATTGGACGGGGGAGCTGGTTC,CASSIGRGSWF,NA,NA,TRBV28,TRBJ2-5
TGCGCCAGCAGCCCGGCCTGGTGGACAGGGAACTATGGCTACACCTTC,CASSPAWWTGNYGYTF,many,TRBD1,TRBV5-1,TRBJ1-2
TGTGCCAGCAGTCGAGACAGGAATCAGCCCCAGCATTTT,CASSRDRNQPQHF,many,NA,TRBV28,TRBJ1-5
TGTGCCAGCACCCCTGGGACAACTTTCACCGGGGAGCTGTTTTTT,CASTPGTTFTGELFF,NA,NA,TRBV12-3/TRBV12-4,TRBJ2-2
TGTGCCAGCAGTTTAGGACGGGCCATGAACACTGAAGCTTTCTTT,CASSLGRAMNTEAFF,few,NA,TRBV12-3/TRBV12-4,TRBJ1-1
TGTGCCAGCAGCGCGGGACACCGTGAAGCTTTCTTT,CASSAGHREAFF,NA,NA,TRBV6-1,TRBJ1-1
TGTGCCAGCAGTTTGGGCAGCTACTATGGCTACACCTTC,CASSLGSYYGYTF,many,NA,TRBV12-3/TRBV12-4,TRBJ1-2
TGTGCCACCAGCAGAGGGCAGCGGGGCGATAATGAGCAGTTCTTC,CATSRGQRGDNEQFF,NA,TRBD2,TRBV15,TRBJ2-1
TGCAGTGCTAGGATGGGACAGGAGTACGAGCAGTACTTC,CSARMGQEYEQYF,many,TRBD1,TRBV20-1,TRBJ2-7
TGCGCCAGCAGCTTGGTACCTGAGAGCACAGATACGCAGTATTTT,CASSLVPESTDTQYF,NA,NA,TRBV5-1,TRBJ2-3
TGCGCCAGCAGGCAGGGGTCCACAGATACGCAGTATTTT,CASRQGSTDTQYF,NA,NA,TRBV5-1,TRBJ2-3
TGTGCCAGCGGACAGAGGGGACAGGGGCATGACGAGCAGTACTTC,CASGQRGQGHDEQYF,many,TRBD1,TRBV27,TRBJ2-7